This is a list of T cell receptor beta chains from one sample in a study of blood T cells in healthy people across ages. TCRdb reprocessed the 5' RACE reads with MiXCR, giving one entry per CDR3 protein. The profile covers about 750,000 distinct CDR3 sequences, with 53% appearing a single time and roughly 37% taken by the ten largest. Sequencing was done on a sample of blood. The receptors originated from an elderly man in good health. Both conserved end residues are trimmed from each CDR3. Fields, in order: V gene, CDR3 protein.

TRBV27 | ASSLKRERFNEQY
TRBV12-3/TRBV12-4 | ASSFRSGSLGNEQF
TRBV7-2 | ASSSGTGNPTSEKLF
TRBV3-1 | ASSSRQSGQGREQY
TRBV20-1 | SAGTGGSFSNQPQH
TRBV6-6 | ASTAGPRDGYT
TRBV3-1 | ASSQSATEAF
TRBV7-9 | ASSRQRDNLNEQF
TRBV7-2 | ASSLGGGIGGDTQY
TRBV27 | ASSLLPGQGDEKLF
TRBV7-9 | ASSLLAGATYEQY
TRBV18 | ASSGGLAGAIEQY
TRBV18 | ASSPKVRNTEAF
TRBV7-9 | ASSYDYYEQY
TRBV7-2 | ASSLDTDTGELF
TRBV20-1 | SATRNRGAEAF
TRBV13 | ASSPAGLAGQGEQF
TRBV5-4 | ASSLGSAGGPDTQY
TRBV24-1 | ATSDSNGRVTEAF
TRBV6-2/TRBV6-3 | ASMDRPELGEQY
TRBV20-1 | SALGLAGSYNEQY
TRBV28 | ASSLSTSEGQETQY
TRBV5-1 | ASSLGDGNSDTQY
TRBV7-8 | ASSLVMGSLDTEAF
TRBV12-3/TRBV12-4 | VSSPRTGRTEAF
TRBV7-9 | ASSLLGTVGNEQF
TRBV7-3 | ASSPRGGGRNNEQF